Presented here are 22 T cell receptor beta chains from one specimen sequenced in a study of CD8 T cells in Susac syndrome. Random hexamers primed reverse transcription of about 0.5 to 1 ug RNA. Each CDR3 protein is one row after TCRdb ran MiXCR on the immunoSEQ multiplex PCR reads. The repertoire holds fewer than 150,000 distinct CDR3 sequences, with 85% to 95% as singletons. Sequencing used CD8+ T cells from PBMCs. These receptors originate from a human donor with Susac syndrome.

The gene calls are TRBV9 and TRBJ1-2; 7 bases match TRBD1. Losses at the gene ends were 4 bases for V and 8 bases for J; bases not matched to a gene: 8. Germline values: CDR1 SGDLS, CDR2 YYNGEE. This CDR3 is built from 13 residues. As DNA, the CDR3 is TGTGCCAGCAGCCCCACAGGGGTGGAGGGCTACACCTTC. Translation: CASSPTGVEGYTF.

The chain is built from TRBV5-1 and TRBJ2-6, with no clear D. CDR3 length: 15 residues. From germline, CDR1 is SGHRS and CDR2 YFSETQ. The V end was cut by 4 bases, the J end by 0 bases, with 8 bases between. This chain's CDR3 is CASSPGSSGANVLTF. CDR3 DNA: TGCGCCAGCAGCCCCGGTAGCTCTGGGGCCAACGTCCTGACTTTC. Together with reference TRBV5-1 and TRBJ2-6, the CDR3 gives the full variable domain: KAGVTQTPRYLIKTRGQQVTLSCSPISGHRSVSWYQQTPGQGLQFLFEYFSETQRNKGNFPGRFSGRQFSNSRSEMNVSTLELGDSALYLCASSPGSSGANVLTFGAGSRLTVL.

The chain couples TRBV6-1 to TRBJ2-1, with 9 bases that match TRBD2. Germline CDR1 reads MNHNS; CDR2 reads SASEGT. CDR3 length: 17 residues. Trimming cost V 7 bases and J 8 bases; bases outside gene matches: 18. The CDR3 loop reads CASIEPKSGRSGHEQFF. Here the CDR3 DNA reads TGTGCCAGCATCGAGCCCAAAAGCGGGAGGAGCGGTCATGAGCAGTTCTTC.

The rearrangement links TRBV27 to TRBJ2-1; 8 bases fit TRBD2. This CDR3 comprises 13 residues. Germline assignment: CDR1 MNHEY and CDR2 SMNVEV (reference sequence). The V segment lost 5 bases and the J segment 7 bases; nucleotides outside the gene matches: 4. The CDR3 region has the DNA TGTGCCAGCAGTACGACTAGCGTGAATGAGCAGTTCTTC. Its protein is CASSTTSVNEQFF.

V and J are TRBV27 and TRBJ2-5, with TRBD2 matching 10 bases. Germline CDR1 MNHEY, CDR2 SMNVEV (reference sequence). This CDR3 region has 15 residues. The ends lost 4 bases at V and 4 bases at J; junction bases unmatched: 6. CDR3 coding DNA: TGTGCCAGCAGTTGGGGGACTAGCGAGGGAGAGACCCAGTACTTC. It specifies CASSWGTSEGETQYF.

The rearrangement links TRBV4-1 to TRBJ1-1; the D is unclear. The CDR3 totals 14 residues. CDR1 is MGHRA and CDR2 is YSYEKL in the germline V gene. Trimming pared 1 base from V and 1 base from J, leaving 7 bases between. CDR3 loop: CASSQVSGNTEAFF. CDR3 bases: TGCGCCAGCAGCCAAGTTTCAGGGAACACTGAAGCTTTCTTT.

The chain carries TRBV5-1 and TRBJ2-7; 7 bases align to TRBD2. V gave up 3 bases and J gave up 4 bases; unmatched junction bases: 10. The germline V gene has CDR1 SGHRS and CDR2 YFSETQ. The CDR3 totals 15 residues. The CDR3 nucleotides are TGCGCCAGCAGCTCCACCGAAGCGGGGATATACGAGCAGTACTTC. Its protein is CASSSTEAGIYEQYF.

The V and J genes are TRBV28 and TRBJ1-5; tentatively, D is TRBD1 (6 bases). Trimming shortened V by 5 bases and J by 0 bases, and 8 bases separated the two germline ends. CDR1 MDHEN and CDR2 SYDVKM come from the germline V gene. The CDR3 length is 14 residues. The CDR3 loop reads CASSPDSSNQPQHF. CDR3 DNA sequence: TGTGCCAGCAGTCCGGACAGTAGCAATCAGCCCCAGCATTTT.

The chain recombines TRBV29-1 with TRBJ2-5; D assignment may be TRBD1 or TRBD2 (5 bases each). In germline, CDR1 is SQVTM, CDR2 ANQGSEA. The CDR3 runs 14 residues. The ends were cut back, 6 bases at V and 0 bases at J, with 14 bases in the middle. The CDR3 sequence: CSVRGAFHQETQYF. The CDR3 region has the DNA TGCAGCGTAAGAGGGGCGTTTCACCAAGAGACCCAGTACTTC.

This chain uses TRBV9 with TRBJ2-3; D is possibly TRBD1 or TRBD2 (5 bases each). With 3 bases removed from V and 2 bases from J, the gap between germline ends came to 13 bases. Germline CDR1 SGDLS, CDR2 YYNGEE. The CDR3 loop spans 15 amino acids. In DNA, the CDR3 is TGTGCCAGCAGCGCCTCCGGGACCCTCACAGATACGCAGTATTTT. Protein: CASSASGTLTDTQYF.

DNA of the CDR3: TGTGCCAGCAGCTTCACCATAGCGGTACCTGACACAGATACGCAGTATTTT. It specifies CASSFTIAVPDTDTQYF. The rearrangement uses TRBV13 and TRBJ2-3; a possible D gene is TRBD2 (6 bases). Germline CDR1 and CDR2: PRHDT and FYEKMQ (reference sequence). V dropped 3 bases and J dropped 2 bases, with 18 bases sitting between them. The CDR3 extends over 17 amino acids.

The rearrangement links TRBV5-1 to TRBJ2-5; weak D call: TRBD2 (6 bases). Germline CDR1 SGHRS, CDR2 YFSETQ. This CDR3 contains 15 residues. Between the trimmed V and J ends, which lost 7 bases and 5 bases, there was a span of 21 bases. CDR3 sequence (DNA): TGCGCCAGCGGCCAAATTACCAGGGACTCGGAGACCCAGTACTTC. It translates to CASGQITRDSETQYF.

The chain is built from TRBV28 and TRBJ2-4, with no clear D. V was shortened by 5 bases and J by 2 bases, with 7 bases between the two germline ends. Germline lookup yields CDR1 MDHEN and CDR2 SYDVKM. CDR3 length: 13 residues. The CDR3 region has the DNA TGTGCCAGCAGTGGAGACTCCAAAAACATTCAGTACTTC. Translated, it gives CASSGDSKNIQYF.

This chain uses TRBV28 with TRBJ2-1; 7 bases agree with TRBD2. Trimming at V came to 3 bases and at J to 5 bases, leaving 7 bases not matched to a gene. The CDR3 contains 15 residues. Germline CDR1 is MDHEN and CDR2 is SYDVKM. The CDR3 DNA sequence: TGTGCCAGCAGTTTCGGGGCGGGAGAGGACAATGAGCAGTTCTTC. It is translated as CASSFGAGEDNEQFF. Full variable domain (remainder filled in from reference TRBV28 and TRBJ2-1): DVKVTQSSRYLVKRTGEKVFLECVQDMDHENMFWYRQDPGLGLRLIYFSYDVKMKEKGDIPEGYSVSREKKERFSLILESASTNQTSMYLCASSFGAGEDNEQFFGPGTRLTVL.

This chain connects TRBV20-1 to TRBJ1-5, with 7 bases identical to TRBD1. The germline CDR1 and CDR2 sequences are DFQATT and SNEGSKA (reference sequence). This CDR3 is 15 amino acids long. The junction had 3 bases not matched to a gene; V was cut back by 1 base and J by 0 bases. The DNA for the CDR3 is TGCAGTGCTAGAGCCGACAGGGTTAGCAATCAGCCCCAGCATTTT. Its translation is CSARADRVSNQPQHF.

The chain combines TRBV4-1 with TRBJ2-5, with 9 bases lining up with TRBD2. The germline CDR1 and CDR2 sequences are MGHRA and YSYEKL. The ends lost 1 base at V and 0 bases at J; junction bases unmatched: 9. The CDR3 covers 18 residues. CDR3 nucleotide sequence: TGCGCCAGCAGCCAAGCTTTTAGCGGGGGACCGTACCAAGAGACCCAGTACTTC. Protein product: CASSQAFSGGPYQETQYF.

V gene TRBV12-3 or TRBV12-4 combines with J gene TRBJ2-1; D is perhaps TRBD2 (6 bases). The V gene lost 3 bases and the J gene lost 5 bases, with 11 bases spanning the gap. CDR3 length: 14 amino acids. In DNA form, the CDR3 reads TGTGCCAGCAGTTTCGGGGAGGCCCACAATGAGCAGTTCTTC. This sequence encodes CASSFGEAHNEQFF.

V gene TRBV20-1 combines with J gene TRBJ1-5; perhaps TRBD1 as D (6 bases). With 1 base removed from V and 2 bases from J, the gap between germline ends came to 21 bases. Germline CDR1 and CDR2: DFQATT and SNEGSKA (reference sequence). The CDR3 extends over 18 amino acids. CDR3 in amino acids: CSARGLKGGLHRNQPQHF. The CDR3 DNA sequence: TGCAGTGCTAGAGGGTTAAAAGGGGGTTTGCACCGCAATCAGCCCCAGCATTTT.

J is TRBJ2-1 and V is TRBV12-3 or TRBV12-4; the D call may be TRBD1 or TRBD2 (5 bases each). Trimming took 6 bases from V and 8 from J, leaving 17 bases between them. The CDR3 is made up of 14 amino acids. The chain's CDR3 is CASRDTRRIHEQFF. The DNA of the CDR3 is TGTGCCAGCAGGGACACTAGGAGGATCCATGAGCAGTTCTTC.

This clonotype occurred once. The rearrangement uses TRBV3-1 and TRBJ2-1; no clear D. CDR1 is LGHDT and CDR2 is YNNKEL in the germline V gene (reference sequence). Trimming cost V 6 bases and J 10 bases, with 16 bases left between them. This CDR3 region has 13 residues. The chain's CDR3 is CASSQIASSEQFF. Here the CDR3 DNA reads TGTGCCAGCAGTCAAATAGCTTCCAGCGAGCAGTTCTTC.

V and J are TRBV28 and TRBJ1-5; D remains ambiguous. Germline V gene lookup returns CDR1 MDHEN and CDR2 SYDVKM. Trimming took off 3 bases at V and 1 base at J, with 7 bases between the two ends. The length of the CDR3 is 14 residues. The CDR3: CASSFSSSNQPQHF. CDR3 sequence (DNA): TGTGCCAGCAGTTTCAGCAGCAGCAATCAGCCCCAGCATTTT. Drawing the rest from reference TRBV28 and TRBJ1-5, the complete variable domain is DVKVTQSSRYLVKRTGEKVFLECVQDMDHENMFWYRQDPGLGLRLIYFSYDVKMKEKGDIPEGYSVSREKKERFSLILESASTNQTSMYLCASSFSSSNQPQHFGDGTRLSIL.

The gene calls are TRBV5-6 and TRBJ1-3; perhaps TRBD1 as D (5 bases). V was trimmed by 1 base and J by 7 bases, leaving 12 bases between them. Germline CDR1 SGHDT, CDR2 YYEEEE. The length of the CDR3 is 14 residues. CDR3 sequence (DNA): TGTGCCAGCAGCTTGTGGGGGGGATGGAACACCATATATTTT. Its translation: CASSLWGGWNTIYF.